Below, one T cell receptor (beta chain) is given with its context. Its antigen is currently unknown. The source of the sample is a study of T cell responses to AZD1222 COVID-19 vaccine. Notes on the study in general: Donors skewed white British and female; clonal diversity was possibly underestimated. When two AZD1222 doses had been given, Spike-specific TCR breadth and depth rose.

The assay was immunoSEQ multiplex PCR, and TCRdb's table has in-frame clones only and misses some. The table lists about 110,000 clones, around 90% of them singletons, with around 4.8% in the top ten. Germline V gene lookup returns CDR1 GTSNPN and CDR2 SVGIG (reference sequence). The CDR3 spans 17 residues. Trimming took 2 bases from V and 2 from J, leaving 18 bases between them. This rearrangement joins TRBV30 to TRBJ1-4; a weak D match, TRBD1 (6 bases). Sequencing was performed on peripheral blood, taken on day 0 of AZD1222 vaccination. This receptor was taken from an adult in good health. CDR3 loop: CAWSSLMGAGTNEKLFF. Written as DNA, the CDR3 is TGTGCCTGGAGTTCACTAATGGGGGCTGGCACTAATGAAAAACTGTTTTTT.